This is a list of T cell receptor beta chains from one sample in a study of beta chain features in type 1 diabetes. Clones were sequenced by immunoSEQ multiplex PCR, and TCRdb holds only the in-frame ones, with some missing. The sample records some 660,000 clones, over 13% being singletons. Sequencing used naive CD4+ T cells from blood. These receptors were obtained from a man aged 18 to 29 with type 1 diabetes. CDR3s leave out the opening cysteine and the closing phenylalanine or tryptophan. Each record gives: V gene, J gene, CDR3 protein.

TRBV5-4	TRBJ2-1	ASSLGAGDNEQF
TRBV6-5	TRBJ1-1	ASSFWGQGNTEAF
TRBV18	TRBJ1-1	ASSPGTGRTEAF
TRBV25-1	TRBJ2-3	ASTSTDTQY
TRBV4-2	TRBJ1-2	ASSHWVYGYT
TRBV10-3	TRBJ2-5	AISENQETQY
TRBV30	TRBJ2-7	AWRTLMDYEQY
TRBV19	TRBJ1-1	ASRDGNTEAF
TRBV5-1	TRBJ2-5	ASSLDAGRETQY
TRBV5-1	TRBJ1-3	ASSLQDRNTIY
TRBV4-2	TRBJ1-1	ASSQDAGGLTEAF
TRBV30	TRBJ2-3	ARTGLATDTQY
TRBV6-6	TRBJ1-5	ASSYGRVSNQPQH
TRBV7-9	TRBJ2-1	ASSLSTPYNEQF
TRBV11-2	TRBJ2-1	ASSPGTSGRFDEQF
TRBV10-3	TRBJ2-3	AIRVQGSTDTQY
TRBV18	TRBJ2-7	ASSPSATSYEQY
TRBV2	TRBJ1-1	ASSSSGDTEAF
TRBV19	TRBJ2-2	ASRQGNTGELF
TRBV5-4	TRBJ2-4	ASSTGTPIQY
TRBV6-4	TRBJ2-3	ASRQTGATDTQY
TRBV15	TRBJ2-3	ATSRDSGSVLSDTQY
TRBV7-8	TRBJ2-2	ASSSMGNTGELF
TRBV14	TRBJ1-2	ASSQDLGRSYGYT
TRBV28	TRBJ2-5	ASSLGLAGARETQY
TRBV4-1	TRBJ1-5	ASSQMGHRSNQPQH
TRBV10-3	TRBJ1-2	AISESEGAYGYT
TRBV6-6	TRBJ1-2	ASRLMAGRPENGYT
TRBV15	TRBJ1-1	ATSREPAGSTEAF
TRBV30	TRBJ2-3	ATTGADTQY
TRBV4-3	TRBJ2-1	ASSQPGYNEQF
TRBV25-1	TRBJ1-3	ASGSGGTGNTIY
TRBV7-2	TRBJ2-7	ASSLGRWDSNEQY
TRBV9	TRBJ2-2	ASSEQTSGATGELF
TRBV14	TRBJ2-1	ASSQERRRNEQF
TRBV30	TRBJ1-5	AWSLQGDQPQH